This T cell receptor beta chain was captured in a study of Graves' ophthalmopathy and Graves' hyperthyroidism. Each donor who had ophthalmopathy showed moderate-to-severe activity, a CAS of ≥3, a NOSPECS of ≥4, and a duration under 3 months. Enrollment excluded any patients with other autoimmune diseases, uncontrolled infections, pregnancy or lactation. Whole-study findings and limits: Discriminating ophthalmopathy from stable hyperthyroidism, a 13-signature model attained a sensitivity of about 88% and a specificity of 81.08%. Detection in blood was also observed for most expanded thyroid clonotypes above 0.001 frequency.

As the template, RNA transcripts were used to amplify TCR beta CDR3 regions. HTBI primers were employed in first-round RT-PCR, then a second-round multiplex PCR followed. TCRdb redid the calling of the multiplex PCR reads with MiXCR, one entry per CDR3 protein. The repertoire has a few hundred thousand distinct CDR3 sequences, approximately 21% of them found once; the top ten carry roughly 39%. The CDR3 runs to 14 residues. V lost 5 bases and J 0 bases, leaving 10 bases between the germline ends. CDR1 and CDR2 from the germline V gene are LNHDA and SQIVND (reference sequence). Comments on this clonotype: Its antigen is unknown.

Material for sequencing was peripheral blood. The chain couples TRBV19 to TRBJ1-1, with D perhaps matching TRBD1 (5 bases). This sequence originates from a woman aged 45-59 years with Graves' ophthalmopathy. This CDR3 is CASSLGHMNTEAFF. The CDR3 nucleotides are TGTGCCAGTAGTTTAGGACACATGAACACTGAAGCTTTCTTT.